Listed below are T cell receptor beta chains from one sample, sequenced in a study of blood T cell repertoires in COVID-19. Generated by immunoSEQ multiplex PCR, the TCRdb table keeps only in-frame clones and is missing some. Of approximately 100,000 clones listed, over 80% are singletons. Sequencing was done on a sample of peripheral blood. Every receptor here comes from a woman in her fifties or sixties with acute or convalescent COVID-19. CDR3s include the opening cysteine and the closing phenylalanine or tryptophan. A D gene is named only where the DNA matches it firmly. Not every row has a clone size; where given, it reads once, few, many or a size class.

v_call	clone_size	d_call	j_call	cdr3_nt	cdr3_aa
TRBV3-1/TRBV3-2	.	TRBD1	TRBJ1-2	TGTGCCAGCAGCCCAGCGGCAGGGGGGTACGGCTACACCTTC	CASSPAAGGYGYTF
TRBV27	few	TRBD1	TRBJ1-2	TGTGCCAGCAGTCCTCACAGGGGGTACCCGAATGGCTACACCTTC	CASSPHRGYPNGYTF
TRBV2	.	TRBD1	TRBJ1-1	TGTGCCATAACAGGGGGCGCGTCGAACACTGAAGCTTTCTTT	CAITGGASNTEAFF
TRBV11-2	.	.	TRBJ2-3	TGTGCCAGCAGCCCTCCGACTAGTAGGACAGATACGCAGTATTTT	CASSPPTSRTDTQYF
TRBV3-1/TRBV3-2	.	.	TRBJ1-1	TGTGCCAGCAGCCAAGGTGCGGGGATCGCTGAAGCTTTCTTT	CASSQGAGIAEAFF
TRBV3-1/TRBV3-2	.	.	TRBJ1-2	TGTGCCAGCAGCCGAGGACTCTCACAAGGGGGCTATGGCTACACCTTC	CASSRGLSQGGYGYTF
TRBV6-5	few	.	TRBJ2-6	TGTGCCAGCAGCACGGTGCCTGGGGCCAACGTCCTGACTTTC	CASSTVPGANVLTF
TRBV27	once	TRBD1	TRBJ1-6	TGTGCCACCAGGGGGGGAACCTATAATTCACCCCTCCACTTT	CATRGGTYNSPLHF
TRBV28	few	TRBD1	TRBJ1-2	TGTGCCAGCAGTCCCTACCACAGGGGGCAAGCACGGGGCTACACCTTC	CASSPYHRGQARGYTF
TRBV7-7	.	TRBD2	TRBJ2-2	TGTGCTAGCAGCGCACTGCTAGCGGGGGGGACCGGGGAGCTGTTTTTT	CASSALLAGGTGELFF
TRBV5-1	.	TRBD1	TRBJ1-1	TGCGCCAGCAGGCAGGGACAGCCCAACACTGAAGCTTTCTTT	CASRQGQPNTEAFF
TRBV7-9	.	TRBD1	TRBJ1-1	TGTGCCAGCAGTAACTCCGGGACAGGGGGGGTTATGAACACTGAAGCTTTCTTT	CASSNSGTGGVMNTEAFF
TRBV27	.	.	TRBJ1-2	TGTGCCAGCAGCCTGGGAGGGACGGGCCGGGGCGGTGGCTACACCTTC	CASSLGGTGRGGGYTF
TRBV19	.	.	TRBJ1-1	TGTGCCAGTAGTACCTCCGGGGGGTCCCCTGAAGCTTTCTTT	CASSTSGGSPEAFF
TRBV7-2	.	.	TRBJ2-5	TGTGCCAGCAGCCCGGAGGGGCAACGAGAGACCCAGTACTTC	CASSPEGQRETQYF
TRBV28	.	.	TRBJ2-2	TGTGCCAGCAGGCGACTAGGAGGGGCCGGGGAGCTGTTTTTT	CASRRLGGAGELFF
TRBV12-1	.	.	TRBJ1-2	TGTGCCAGCAGCCAAAGAGGGGGCGGTCTATATGGCTACACCTTC	CASSQRGGGLYGYTF
TRBV5-1	few	TRBD1	TRBJ1-4	TGCGCCAGCAGCCGGGGAGTGGGACAGGGGATTGAAAAACTGTTTTTT	CASSRGVGQGIEKLFF
TRBV5-8	.	.	TRBJ1-5	TGTGCCAGCAGCTTGCGCTCAGGGTTGGGCAATCAGCCCCAGCATTTT	CASSLRSGLGNQPQHF
TRBV29-1	.	.	TRBJ2-7	TGCAGCGCCGAAAGTTCAGGGTGGTACGAGCAGTACTTC	CSAESSGWYEQYF
TRBV6-1	.	.	TRBJ1-2	TGTGCCAGCAGCCCCATGACTGCCCGCTATGGCTACACCTTC	CASSPMTARYGYTF
TRBV19	.	TRBD1	TRBJ1-1	TGTGCCAGTAGTATAGATCGACAGGGGGCCTTGGTGAACACTGAAGCTTTCTTT	CASSIDRQGALVNTEAFF
TRBV4-3	.	.	TRBJ1-1	TGCGCCAGCAGCCAAGACCACACCCAGAACACTGAAGCTTTCTTT	CASSQDHTQNTEAFF
TRBV3-1/TRBV3-2	.	TRBD2	TRBJ2-3	TGTGCCAGCAGCCAAGGTTTGACTAGCGGCCACACAGATACGCAGTATTTT	CASSQGLTSGHTDTQYF
TRBV19	.	TRBD2	TRBJ2-3	TGTGCCAGTAGTACGGGCGGGGGTACGCAGTATTTT	CASSTGGGTQYF
TRBV7-9	.	.	TRBJ1-3	TGTGCCAGCAGCTTAGCGGCAGGGGCGCCTTTAGGGTTT	CASSLAAGAPLGF
TRBV7-7	.	.	TRBJ2-1	TGTGCTAGCAGCTTGGGGGGCTCCTACAATGAGCAGTTCTTC	CASSLGGSYNEQFF
TRBV30	few	.	TRBJ1-5	TGTGCCTGGAGCGGCGGGCGGGACAATCAGCCCCAGCATTTT	CAWSGGRDNQPQHF
TRBV28	.	TRBD1	TRBJ2-7	TGTGCCAGCAGTTTGGCGACAGGGGTCGGATCCTACGAGCAGTACTTC	CASSLATGVGSYEQYF
TRBV3-1/TRBV3-2	.	TRBD2	TRBJ2-5	TGTGCCAGCAGCCAAGGTGGGGGGGACGGGAGGACCCAGTACTTC	CASSQGGGDGRTQYF
TRBV12-3/TRBV12-4	.	.	TRBJ1-4	TGTGCCAGCAGTTATACGGTTAATGAAAAACTGTTTTTT	CASSYTVNEKLFF
TRBV18	.	.	TRBJ1-4	TGTGCCAGCTCGGATCCGACGGGAGGAAATGAAAAACTGTTTTTT	CASSDPTGGNEKLFF
TRBV2	.	.	TRBJ2-2	TGTGCCAGCAGAGCATCGGACAGGAACACCGGGGAGCTGTTTTTT	CASRASDRNTGELFF
TRBV25-1	.	.	TRBJ2-1	TGTGCCAGCAGTGAGCTCGACAGTGTAAGGGGGAATGAGCAGTTCTTC	CASSELDSVRGNEQFF
TRBV12-2	.	.	TRBJ2-6	TGTGCAAGTCGCTTAGCGCAGAGAGGGAAGGGGGCCAACGTCCTGACTTTC	CASRLAQRGKGANVLTF
TRBV7-8	.	.	TRBJ1-5	TGTGCCAGCAGCCGGAAGGGGCAGCCCCAGCATTTT	CASSRKGQPQHF
TRBV30	.	.	TRBJ2-5	TGTGCCTGGAGCGCAGACTTTCAAGAGACCCAGTACTTC	CAWSADFQETQYF
TRBV30	.	.	TRBJ2-5	TGTGCCTGGAGTCCGTTGAGGCCATTTGAAGAGACCCAGTACTTC	CAWSPLRPFEETQYF
TRBV18	.	TRBD1	TRBJ1-5	TGTGCCAGCTCACTGTCGACAGGGAATAGCAATCAGCCCCAGCATTTT	CASSLSTGNSNQPQHF
TRBV7-9	few	.	TRBJ1-2	TGTGCCAGCAGCCCGGGTCTCGAACGTGGCTACACCTTC	CASSPGLERGYTF
TRBV2	.	.	TRBJ1-5	TGTGCCAGCAGTGTTCTCTATAGCAATCAGCCCCAGCATTTT	CASSVLYSNQPQHF
TRBV2	.	.	TRBJ2-3	TGTGCCAGCAGTAACCACAGGGCCGATACGCAGTATTTT	CASSNHRADTQYF
TRBV5-6	.	.	TRBJ1-6	TGTGCCAGCAGCTTGTGGATGTCGAGGAATTCACCCCTCCACTTT	CASSLWMSRNSPLHF
TRBV5-1	.	TRBD2	TRBJ2-7	TGCGCCAGCAGCTGGGAGAGCGGGGCAACCGGCGGGGAGCAGTACTTC	CASSWESGATGGEQYF
TRBV7-6	.	TRBD1	TRBJ1-5	TGTGCCAGCAGTTTAGGACAGGGGGCAAATCAGCCCCAGCATTTT	CASSLGQGANQPQHF
TRBV7-9	.	.	TRBJ1-1	TGTGCCAGCAGCCCCCGGGACAAAGTCTTCTTT	CASSPRDKVFF
TRBV6-5	.	.	TRBJ1-2	TGTGCCAGCAGTTACTCGAGAGATAACTATGGCTACACCTTC	CASSYSRDNYGYTF
TRBV6-2/TRBV6-3	few	TRBD1	TRBJ2-7	TGTGCCAGCAGCACCGGGACAGGATACGAGCAGTACTTC	CASSTGTGYEQYF
TRBV5-8	.	TRBD1	TRBJ1-1	TGTGCCAGCAGCTTACCGGGACAGGGGAGGAAGGGCGCCACTGAAGCTTTCTTT	CASSLPGQGRKGATEAFF
TRBV5-1	.	.	TRBJ1-1	TGCGCCAGCAGGGTGGTCGGAGGAAACACTGAAGCTTTCTTT	CASRVVGGNTEAFF
TRBV10-3	.	TRBD1	TRBJ2-7	TGTGCCATCAGGGAGATGGACAGGGGGTGGGACGAGCAGTACTTC	CAIREMDRGWDEQYF
TRBV30	.	TRBD1	TRBJ1-2	TGTGCCTGTATAGACAGGGAAATCTATGGCTACACCTTC	CACIDREIYGYTF
TRBV3-1/TRBV3-2	.	TRBD1	TRBJ1-3	TGTGCCAGCACCCTGGGGACAGGGGTAAACACCATATATTTT	CASTLGTGVNTIYF
TRBV2	.	.	TRBJ2-1	TGTGCCAGCGGGGGCCGGCTCCTCGGTGGACAGTTCTTC	CASGGRLLGGQFF
TRBV6-6	.	.	TRBJ2-7	TGTGCCAGCCAGGGTTCACCCTACGAGCAGTACTTC	CASQGSPYEQYF
TRBV5-4	.	.	TRBJ1-2	TGTGCCAGCAGCTCGGGAGCTGGAACCTATGGCTACACCTTC	CASSSGAGTYGYTF
TRBV7-8	.	.	TRBJ2-2	TGTGCCAGCAGCTTACAGGCTCTGAACACCGGGGAGCTGTTTTTT	CASSLQALNTGELFF
TRBV27	.	.	TRBJ2-1	TGTGCCAGCAGTCTGAACCCGACGGGACTCACCTACAATGAGCAGTTCTTC	CASSLNPTGLTYNEQFF
TRBV5-1	.	.	TRBJ1-6	TGCGCCAGCAGCTTGGCCCCCCGGGGGGTTGGGAATTCACCCCTCCACTTT	CASSLAPRGVGNSPLHF
TRBV5-4	.	TRBD1	TRBJ2-3	TGTGCCAGCCGGGACAGATCCACAGATACGCAGTATTTT	CASRDRSTDTQYF